Reported below is one T cell receptor (beta chain). Ten or more counts support this clonotype. Its antigen has not been determined. No base qualities exist here, and no much larger clone lies one base off it. Sequencing was performed on an Illumina HiSeq 1500. The public reads were reanalyzed by TCRdb: fastp trimming at Q25, MiXCR alignment, in-frame beta chains only. Rows are unified per CDR3 protein, each entry keeping the most common DNA and genes. Here the sample has under 100,000 distinct CDR3 sequences; 3.7% occur a single time. The top ten clones comprise over 4.5% of the sample. Including the terminal cysteine and phenylalanine, the CDR3 comprises 13 residues. The kept DNA is CDR3 alone, 39 bases in frame from the first base. V is pared back by 5 bases and J by 5 bases, with 12 bases lying between the germline termini. Sequences MNHEY (CDR1) and SVGEGT (CDR2) are obtained from the germline V gene.

The entry originates in a study of T cell repertoires in cytomegalovirus infection (dated by TCRdb to about 2019). Regarding the study in general: Because public TCR beta signatures pointed to carriage of CMV infection together with the matching HLA type, the HLA type of each donor mattered for the analysis. What the work shows at the level of the full study, not this receptor alone: Carriers of CMV infection plus the relevant HLA type were discriminated by the cumulative frequency of public TCR beta family members in the study cohort and in an independent roughly 340-donor cohort. The ex vivo response was dominated by HLA-C-restricted CMV-specific TCR beta clonotypes, which also provided the single most frequent clonotype in two of eight donors.

The sequence is built from TRBV6-2 or TRBV6-3 and TRBJ1-2, with the D gene too uncertain to name. The receptor comes from a human donor in good health (CMV status not recorded). Some clones in this sample may be carry-over from other donors' samples. Sequencing was carried out using PBMCs. CDR3 region: CASSLMNGYGYTF. The bases are TGTGCCAGCAGTCTCATGAATGGTTATGGCTACACCTTC.